This is a list of T cell receptor beta chains from one sample in a study of PD-L1 blockade in urothelial cancer. The repertoire was sequenced with immunoSEQ multiplex PCR; TCRdb's copy has only in-frame clones and lacks some. The data hold about 45,000 clones, with 83% observed a single time. The sequences come from PBMCs, collected around atezolizumab (anti-PD-L1) treatment. These receptors all stem from a man in his 60s with urothelial cancer. Both conserved end residues are part of each CDR3. Clone size is not always given. Where it is, it says once, few, many or a class for expanded clones.

>.|TRBV27|13
CASSLFGSYEQYF
>once|TRBV19|14
CASSTGTESYEQYF
>.|TRBV7-6|15
CASSAGTSAGNTIYF
>.|TRBV19|14
CASSMAGNDYGYTF
>.|TRBV2|15
CASSGTGTGEEKLFF
>few|TRBV9|14
CASSVLGGKDTQYF
>.|TRBV18|15
CASSPLSWGDTEAFF
>.|TRBV5-5|14
CASSLWDSSYEQYF
>.|TRBV7-2|13
CASSYKTGTEAFF
>.|TRBV28|12
CASSFLAGEQFF
>.|TRBV4-2|14
CASSHNREYNEQFF
>.|TRBV11-2|11
CASSPVGQQFF
>.|TRBV28|13
CASRLTENYGYTF
>.|TRBV9|14
CASSVAGMNYGYTF
>.|TRBV15|13
CATSRDQGETQYF
>.|TRBV25-1|15
CASSGGDSSNSPLHF
>.|TRBV27|13
CASSSSGNYGYTF
>.|TRBV6-6|16
CASSATRGPPNTEAFF
>.|TRBV28|11
CASGDGDRGHF
>.|TRBV5-1|15
CASSPDREAYNEQFF
>.|TRBV10-3|13
CAISESRGPEAFF
>.|TRBV2|17
CASSDNTLGQPSYEQYF
>once|TRBV7-7|15
CASSRGTAPTGTQYF
>.|TRBV5-1|13
CASSPGQAKILHF
>.|TRBV28|15
CASSFPRQGREKLFF
>once|TRBV5-4|17
CASSLGAKRGGTDTQYF
>.|TRBV9|17
CASSFGPLAGQNTEAFF
>once|TRBV30|15
CAWSRGILGNQPQHF
>.|TRBV19|14
CASSTSDPWAEQFF
>.|TRBV7-9|14
CASNRWPGNTEAFF
>.|TRBV28|15
CASSQWGQGSYEQYF
>.|TRBV5-1|18
CASSLARAGGLSADTQYF